The 5 T cell receptor beta chains in this list originate from one sample, sequenced in a study of T cell clonality in common variable immunodeficiency. This table comes from immunoSEQ multiplex PCR, and its TCRdb copy is limited to in-frame clones, with some not included. Recorded here are roughly 40,000 clones, none singletons. Sequencing used peripheral blood mononuclear cells. These receptor sequences come from a person between 18 and 70 years old in good health.

This clone was seen only a few times. The read terminates 3 residues ahead of where the CDR3 ends, so the germline J gene completes it. The V and J genes are TRBV2 and TRBJ1-6; D is unresolved. Trimming pared 8 bases from V and 6 bases from J, leaving 11 bases between. Germline assignment: CDR1 SNHLY and CDR2 FYNNEI. The CDR3 has 13 amino acids. CDR3 bases read: TGTGCCAGCGGCGGCAGACCTAATTCACCC. Protein product: CASGGRPNSP. The CDR3, in full, reads CASGGRPNSPLHF.

In this sample, this clone turned up many times. The read terminates 3 residues ahead of where the CDR3 ends, so the germline J gene completes it. The chain is built from TRBV7-4 and TRBJ2-7; TRBD1 aligns across 8 bases. The CDR3 sequence is 16 residues long. J lost 1 base, V lost 3 bases, and 8 bases had no gene match. Per the germline V gene, CDR1 is SGHVT and CDR2 is SQSDAQ. The sequenced CDR3 bases are TGTGCCAGCAGCTTGGTAAGACAGGGGTCGTCCTACGAG. Its translation is CASSLVRQGSSYE. The CDR3 reads in full as CASSLVRQGSSYEQYF.

This clone was observed many times. The CDR3 goes on 3 residues after the read ends, and that part is filled in from the germline J gene. This chain joins TRBV5-1 and TRBJ2-5; 9 nucleotides match TRBD1. The ends lost 0 bases at V and 5 bases at J; junction bases unmatched: 5. This CDR3 comprises 15 residues. In germline, CDR1 is SGHRS, CDR2 YFSETQ. The CDR3 sequence: CASSLDRTGDETQYF. The CDR3 bases that were read are TGCGCCAGCAGCTTGGATCGGACAGGGGATGAGACC.

This clone was counted ten times or more. Sequencing ends 3 residues short of the CDR3 end; the germline J gene provides the rest. V is TRBV5-1 and J is TRBJ2-3; 8 bases agree with TRBD1. The CDR3 runs to 15 residues. Germline V CDR1 and CDR2: SGHRS, YFSETQ. The junction had 8 bases not matched to a gene; V was cut back by 4 bases and J by 4 bases. This chain's CDR3 is CASSPEDRVADTQYF. The CDR3 DNA, read in part, is TGCGCCAGCAGCCCGGAGGACAGGGTGGCAGATACG.

CDR3: CASSEGQGNNSPLFF. The DNA read from the CDR3 is TGTGCCAGTAGTGAAGGACAGGGAAATAATTCACCG. The rearrangement joins TRBV19 to TRBJ2-2; TRBD1 matches 8 bases. From the germline J gene comes the end of the CDR3, since the read stops 3 residues before it. Germline V gives CDR1 LNHDA, CDR2 SQIVND (reference sequence). The CDR3 sequence is 15 residues long.